The entry below describes one T cell receptor (beta chain). Its cognate antigen is unknown. Just one base apart from a much larger clone, this may be a read error. Amplified regions were TCR beta CDR3 sequences from RNA transcripts. First-round RT-PCR of the TCR CDR3 relied on the HTBI primer set. Each CDR3 protein gets one entry after TCRdb re-called the multiplex PCR reads with MiXCR. Of hundreds of thousands of distinct CDR3 sequences in the sample, 35% to 40% were seen once. This sample was taken from a study of T cells in Graves' hyperthyroidism and ophthalmopathy. Regarding the study as a whole: Model predictions of ophthalmopathy came a median around 6.5 months before onset. By a 13 V-J model, ophthalmopathy was set apart from stable hyperthyroidism.

CDR3 size: 13 residues. From germline, CDR1 is SGHVS and CDR2 FQNEAQ. The TCR originated in a man aged 18 to 30 with Graves' hyperthyroidism. The chain links TRBV7-8 to TRBJ1-3; D uncertain. Input material: blood. The CDR3 DNA follows: TGTGTCAGCAGCTTAGAACGACGAAACACCATATATTTT. It translates to CVSSLERRNTIYF.